The 10 T cell receptor beta chains presented below share a single source sample, sequenced in a study of T cell repertoires in cytomegalovirus infection (dated by TCRdb to between 2018 and 2021). The data were produced on an Illumina HiSeq 1500. TCRdb redid the processing of the public reads, applying fastp at Q25 and MiXCR, and retained in-frame beta chains. Here each entry gathers all rows of one CDR3 protein and keeps the most common genes and DNA. This sample is represented by approximately 730,000 distinct CDR3 sequences; almost 30% of them were singletons. Around 13% of the sample rests with the top ten. These receptors lack a known antigen. The treatment or condition tag for this specimen amounts to: in vitro stimulation with specific CMV peptide epitopes to enrich CMV-specific T cells. This specimen consisted of cultured CD8+ T cells from PBMCs, obtained from culture after CMV antigen stimulation. The receptors were gathered from a human donor in good health (CMV status not recorded). Some clones in this sample may be carry-over from other donors' samples.

The gene calls are TRBV20-1 and TRBJ2-2; 7 bases are shared with TRBD2. CDR1 DFQATT and CDR2 SNEGSKA come from the germline V gene (reference sequence). The CDR3 sequence is 12 residues long. The CDR3 reads CSQTSHPGELFF. The CDR3 DNA follows: TGCAGCCAGACTAGCCACCCCGGGGAGCTGTTTTTT.

There are many counts of this clonotype. The rearrangement uses TRBV7-2 and TRBJ1-5; TRBD1 aligns across 8 bases. The CDR3 spans 16 residues. The V and J ends lost 5 bases and 6 bases, in that order; junction bases with no gene match: 12. Germline V lookup: CDR1 SGHTA, CDR2 FQGNSA. In nucleotides, the CDR3 is TGTGCCAGCAGCGATAGGGCCTCAGGGGGCGGTCAGCCCCAGCATTTT. Protein sequence: CASSDRASGGGQPQHF.

This clonotype was detected a few times. The chain has TRBV20-1 and TRBJ2-1; D unclear. The CDR3 loop spans 15 amino acids. Germline V gives CDR1 DFQATT, CDR2 SNEGSKA (reference sequence). Trimming stripped 2 bases from V and 2 bases from J, with 13 bases between. The CDR3 loop is CSARTNEDAYNEQFF. In DNA, the CDR3 is TGCAGTGCTAGAACGAATGAGGACGCCTACAATGAGCAGTTCTTC.

This clonotype was counted only a few times. The chain joins TRBV10-3 to TRBJ2-7; D call uncertain. In germline, CDR1 is ENHRY, CDR2 SYGVKD. V lost 4 bases, J lost 5 bases, and 9 bases lay in between. The length of the CDR3 is 12 residues. CDR3 bases: TGTGCCATCAGTGGGGATAGGGACGAGCAGTACTTC. The encoded protein is CAISGDRDEQYF.

V gene TRBV9 combines with J gene TRBJ2-2, with D unclear. Per germline, CDR1 SGDLS and CDR2 YYNGEE. The CDR3 runs to 14 residues. V lost 0 bases, J lost 7 bases, and 10 bases lay in between. In DNA form, the CDR3 reads TGTGCCAGCAGCGTAGAAATGGGCGGCGGGGAGCTGTTTTTT. This codes for CASSVEMGGGELFF.

Only a few counts were recorded for this clonotype. CDR3 sequence: CASGEVNTEAFF. Here the CDR3 DNA reads TGTGCCAGCGGCGAGGTTAACACTGAAGCTTTCTTT. The chain employs TRBV6-2 or TRBV6-3 and TRBJ1-1, with D unresolved. Trimming took off 8 bases at V and 2 bases at J, with 9 bases between the two ends. The CDR3 contains 12 residues. Looked up from germline, CDR1 is MNHEY and CDR2 is SVGEGT.

In DNA form, the CDR3 reads TGTGCCAGCAGCTCGTGGGGCCCTGAAGCTTTCTTT. Translated: CASSSWGPEAFF. The chain couples TRBV7-2 to TRBJ1-1, with D maybe TRBD1 (5 bases). Germline loops: CDR1 SGHTA, CDR2 FQGNSA. This CDR3 has 12 amino acids. The germline V and J ends were trimmed by 4 bases and 6 bases, with 9 bases remaining between them.

A few counts support this clonotype. This sequence joins TRBV4-1 and TRBJ2-3; possibly TRBD2 for D (5 bases). The V end was cut by 7 bases, the J end by 3 bases, with 17 bases between. Germline values: CDR1 MGHRA, CDR2 YSYEKL. The CDR3 has 15 amino acids. The CDR3 DNA follows: TGCGCCAGCAAGGCAGGCAGCGAGCGGACAGATACGCAGTATTTT. The encoded protein is CASKAGSERTDTQYF.

This chain's CDR3 is CASSPNRGPGANVLTF. CDR3 bases: TGTGCCAGCAGTCCCAACAGGGGGCCTGGGGCCAACGTCCTGACTTTC. V gene TRBV28 combines with J gene TRBJ2-6; the match to TRBD1 covers 9 bases. Germline V CDR1 and CDR2: MDHEN, SYDVKM. The CDR3 spans 16 residues. The trim removed 5 bases at V and 2 bases at J, leaving 4 bases unmatched.

V usage is TRBV11-3 and J usage is TRBJ2-3, with TRBD2 identical over 14 bases. V gave up 1 base and J gave up 2 bases; unmatched junction bases: 5. The CDR3 totals 18 residues. Germline CDR1 and CDR2: SGHNT and YENEEA. The CDR3 DNA is TGTGCCAGCAGCTTAGCCCCGGGACTAGCGGGGGCCACAGATACGCAGTATTTT. Amino acid sequence: CASSLAPGLAGATDTQYF.